The source of this T cell receptor beta chain is a study of cytomegalovirus exposure and HLA in healthy donors. CDR1 and CDR2 (germline): SGHTA, FQGTGA. The CDR3 consists of 18 residues. J gave up 7 bases and V 5 bases, and 14 bases lay outside the gene matches. This clone was seen a handful of times. Primers for the PCR totalled 60 Vbeta and 13 Jbeta. Profiling relied on immunoSEQ multiplex PCR, and the TCRdb table lists in-frame clones only, not all of them. The sample shows 150,000 to 200,000 clones, over 75% of them seen only once. V and J are TRBV7-3 and TRBJ2-1, with 13 bases matching TRBD2. This TCR derives from a man aged 35 to 55 in good health and CMV-seropositive. Sequenced sample: PBMCs. CDR3 nucleotides: TGTGCCAGCAGCCCCGACCGGACTAGCGGGAGTGGGACGAATGAGCAGTTCTTC. Amino acids: CASSPDRTSGSGTNEQFF.